This record looks at one T cell receptor beta chain sequence and its context. Antigen specificity is unknown. The PCR contained 60 Vbeta and 13 Jbeta primers. Authors' processing steps: In a later analysis, around 12 million of approximately 81 million unique beta chains occurred in at least two donors. Some clones are missing from TCRdb's copy, which holds only in-frame ones; the method was immunoSEQ multiplex PCR. The V and J calls and clone size were taken over from that table, and D and trimming were inferred from the DNA. The data hold about 82,000 clones, with about two thirds observed a single time. This sample is part of a study of cytomegalovirus exposure and HLA in healthy donors. The CDR3 contains 12 residues. Germline values: CDR1 SNHLY, CDR2 FYNNEI. J gave up 3 bases and V 6 bases, and 0 bases lay outside the gene matches. General observations from the study: When analyzed later, the rates of TCR association showed variation by HLA locus, with DRB1 the most and HLA-C the fewest.

The source is a woman between 45 and 60 years old in good health and CMV-seropositive. This chain joins TRBV2 and TRBJ2-7; the match to TRBD1 covers 9 bases. Sequencing was performed on PBMCs. CDR3 region: CASRTGGYEQYF. The CDR3 region has the DNA TGTGCCAGCAGGACAGGGGGCTACGAGCAGTACTTC.